The rows below give T cell receptor beta chains drawn from one sample of a study of T cell repertoires in cytomegalovirus infection. TCRdb reprocessed the reads with MiXCR, giving one entry per CDR3 protein. The sample gives 310,000 or so distinct CDR3 sequences, about a tenth of which show up once; 2% to 3% is in the top ten. Sequenced: PBMCs. The receptor set was obtained from a human donor in good health (CMV status not recorded). Some clones in this sample may be carry-over from other donors' samples. The CDR3 runs from the conserved cysteine through the conserved F or W. The D gene is left open where the match is weak. Clone sizes are given selectively: once, few, many, or a class where the clone is expanded.

d_call	clone_size	v_call	j_call	cdr3_aa
.	few	TRBV20-1	TRBJ1-3	CSAREGASSGNTIYF
.	many	TRBV19	TRBJ2-1	CASSIDQTPYYNYEQFF
.	.	TRBV12-3/TRBV12-4	TRBJ2-5	CASSPDRPQETQYF
.	.	TRBV20-1	TRBJ1-1	CSARDQGLNTEAFF
TRBD1	few	TRBV14	TRBJ1-2	CASSEAAGTGAGYTF
.	many	TRBV20-1	TRBJ2-1	CSASHPGQSNNEQFF
TRBD1	many	TRBV29-1	TRBJ1-1	CSGLQGGEAFF
TRBD2	.	TRBV20-1	TRBJ2-1	CSARPGLAGGTRQFF
TRBD2	many	TRBV7-2	TRBJ2-4	CASSSQTSGGLKNIQYF
.	many	TRBV9	TRBJ2-2	CASSVYGGTRSNTGELFF
.	many	TRBV14	TRBJ1-1	CASSQNLRTEAFF
.	many	TRBV2	TRBJ1-6	CASSRTVPNSPLHF
TRBD2	many	TRBV28	TRBJ2-1	CASGTSGGAHEQFF
.	many	TRBV20-1	TRBJ1-5	CSANLDTHQPQHF
.	many	TRBV28	TRBJ2-5	CASILGVSETQYF
.	.	TRBV20-1	TRBJ2-1	CSAIRNEQFF
.	many	TRBV25-1	TRBJ1-2	CASRTEGRQGYTF
.	many	TRBV3-1	TRBJ1-4	CASSQEGVLQGRKLFF
.	many	TRBV7-2	TRBJ2-1	CASSLDHNEQFF
.	many	TRBV15	TRBJ2-7	CATPRQYF
TRBD2	many	TRBV7-2	TRBJ2-3	CASSLNPFGLAGGSSTDTQYF
.	many	TRBV7-3	TRBJ1-3	CASSPSPGITGNTIYF
.	many	TRBV29-1	TRBJ2-1	CSGKARGGALRDEQFF
TRBD1	.	TRBV18	TRBJ1-5	CASSADRVNQPQHF
.	many	TRBV28	TRBJ2-6	CASSRPSGANVLTF
.	many	TRBV5-1	TRBJ1-1	CASSLEPDRLTEAFF
TRBD1	many	TRBV19	TRBJ2-2	CASSIQGAQEGELFF
TRBD2	few	TRBV5-1	TRBJ2-1	CASSLVLAGGPRQFF
TRBD2	many	TRBV7-2	TRBJ2-3	CASSLSGGPTDTQYF
TRBD2	many	TRBV20-1	TRBJ2-7	CSARPLAGTSSYEQYF
.	many	TRBV18	TRBJ1-3	CASSPDTPGGNTIYF
TRBD2	many	TRBV28	TRBJ2-2	CASSLSRGGLGELFF
TRBD1	many	TRBV20-1	TRBJ2-4	CSAETGSLAKNIQYF
.	many	TRBV10-3	TRBJ2-1	CAISDNLRGVQFF
TRBD1	many	TRBV7-2	TRBJ1-3	CASSLVQGARNTIYF
.	many	TRBV15	TRBJ2-3	CATSREAGANTDTQYF
.	many	TRBV4-3	TRBJ2-5	CASSQAGGGTQETQYF